These 15 T cell receptor beta chains originate from one sample sequenced in a study of T cell clonality in common variable immunodeficiency. Whole-study results and caveats: Reportedly, TCR beta sequences from common variable immunodeficiency showed fewer deletions and N-nucleotide insertions.

Their antigen targets remain unknown. Sequencing was performed with immunoSEQ multiplex PCR; in TCRdb, only in-frame clones are kept and a portion is missing. The counts give fewer than 40,000 clones, none of them seen only once; 6.5% to 7.5% is held by the top ten. Sequenced input: peripheral blood mononuclear cells. The receptors were sampled from a human donor with common variable immunodeficiency.

The sample holds a few counts of this clone. The CDR3 end lies 3 residues beyond the end of the read and is filled in from the germline J gene. This chain connects TRBV7-9 to TRBJ2-7; 8 bases align to TRBD1. The V segment lost 5 bases and the J segment 1 base; nucleotides outside the gene matches: 7. The CDR3 totals 15 residues. The germline V gene has CDR1 SEHNR and CDR2 FQNEAQ (reference sequence). The CDR3 sequence: CASSPGGQGSYEQYF. The sequenced CDR3 bases are TGTGCCAGCAGCCCCGGCGGACAGGGTTCCTACGAG. Variable domain in full (rest from reference TRBV7-9 and TRBJ2-7): DTGVSQNPRHKITKRGQNVTFRCDPISEHNRLYWYRQTLGQGPEFLTYFQNEAQLEKSRLLSDRFSAERPKGSFSTLEIQRTEQGDSAMYLCASSPGGQGSYEQYFGPGTRLTVT.

A few counts support this clone. The DNA ends 3 residues before the CDR3 does, and the rest of the CDR3 is filled in from the germline J gene. The chain combines TRBV7-6 with TRBJ2-5; D is tentatively TRBD1 or TRBD2 (5 bases each). The ends were cut back, 2 bases at V and 7 bases at J, with 17 bases in the middle. Germline V gives CDR1 SGHVS, CDR2 FNYEAQ. This CDR3 contains 15 residues. The CDR3 bases that were read are TGTGCCAGCAGCTTACCCCCTGGGGCTGAGGGGACC. It yields the protein CASSLPPGAEGT. The full CDR3 sequence reads CASSLPPGAEGTQYF.

Concerning this clone itself: The missing CDR3 end, 3 residues past where the read stops, is filled in from the germline J gene. V usage is TRBV20-1 and J usage is TRBJ2-7; unclear D gene. The CDR3 extends over 13 amino acids. Looked up from germline, CDR1 is DFQATT and CDR2 is SNEGSKA (reference sequence). Trimming left V 2 bases short and J 1 base short, with 9 bases between. The CDR3 DNA, read in part, is TGCAGTGCTAGACTCAGTGTATCCTACGAG. The encoded protein is CSARLSVSYE. The complete CDR3 protein is CSARLSVSYEQYF.

As concerns this clone: Read data end 3 residues before the CDR3 end; the end is taken from the germline J gene. The chain carries TRBV5-6 and TRBJ1-5, with a tentative D call TRBD1 (5 bases). V dropped 4 bases and J dropped 4 bases, with 12 bases sitting between them. CDR1 is SGHDT and CDR2 is YYEEEE in the germline V gene. CDR3 length equals 14 residues. CDR3 bases read: TGTGCCAGCAGCCCGAGGGGCAGGAATCAGCCC. Its protein is CASSPRGRNQP. The full CDR3 sequence reads CASSPRGRNQPQHF. Looking up the rest from reference TRBV5-6 and TRBJ1-5 gives the full variable domain: DAGVTQSPTHLIKTRGQQVTLRCSPKSGHDTVSWYQQALGQGPQFIFQYYEEEERQRGNFPDRFSGHQFPNYSSELNVNALLLGDSALYLCASSPRGRNQPQHFGDGTRLSIL.

This clone was found many times. The CDR3 bases that were read are TGTGCCAGCTCACCATCCGCAGCCTACGAG. Its translation is CASSPSAAYE. The whole CDR3 region reads CASSPSAAYEQYF. The chain couples TRBV18 to TRBJ2-7; no firm D call. The read is 3 residues too short to cover the CDR3 end, so that end is filled in from the germline J gene. Germline CDR1 is KGHSH and CDR2 is LQKENI. The V gene lost 2 bases and the J gene lost 2 bases, with 7 bases spanning the gap. CDR3 length: 13 residues.

About this clone: Read data end 3 residues before the CDR3 end; the end is taken from the germline J gene. The V and J genes are TRBV7-9 and TRBJ2-5; D gene uncertain. Per germline, CDR1 SEHNR and CDR2 FQNEAQ (reference sequence). V was pared by 2 bases and J by 1 base, with 5 bases between. This CDR3 has 13 residues. The CDR3 is CASSLSSQETQYF. The sequenced CDR3 bases are TGTGCCAGCAGCTTATCCAGCCAAGAGACC.

Concerning this clone itself: The sequenced fragment ends 3 residues before the CDR3 boundary, so the rest is inferred from the germline J gene. V usage is TRBV2 and J usage is TRBJ1-5, with 7 positions matching TRBD1. V shed 0 bases and J 3 bases; nucleotides not matched to a gene: 8. The length of the CDR3 is 17 residues. The germline V gene encodes CDR1 SNHLY and CDR2 FYNNEI. The CDR3 loop reads CASSEARGQRNNQPQHF. The CDR3 bases that were read are TGTGCCAGCAGTGAAGCACGGGGACAGCGAAACAATCAGCCC.

As for this clone: Read coverage stops 3 residues before the CDR3 terminus; the germline J gene supplies the remainder. This sequence joins TRBV2 and TRBJ2-5; 8 nucleotides align to TRBD2. Germline CDR1 SNHLY, CDR2 FYNNEI. The CDR3 contains 15 residues. The V and J ends lost 6 bases and 5 bases, in that order; junction bases with no gene match: 11. The sequenced CDR3 bases are TGTGCCAGCAGCTCCCAAGCGGGAGTTTTGGAGACC. It codes for CASSSQAGVLET. The entire CDR3 reads CASSSQAGVLETQYF.

This clone occurred a few times. The CDR3 goes on 3 residues after the read ends, and that part is filled in from the germline J gene. V gene TRBV11-2 combines with J gene TRBJ2-7; tentatively, D is TRBD2 (5 bases). Per germline, CDR1 SGHAT and CDR2 FQNNGV. V lost 4 bases and J lost 3, with 13 bases in between. The CDR3 length is 14 residues. The CDR3 sequence: CASSSSAGGYEQYF. CDR3 DNA (partial): TGTGCCAGCAGCTCCTCGGCGGGTGGCTACGAG.

This clone was recorded at least ten times. The CDR3 is cut off 3 residues early in the read; its end comes from the germline J gene. V is TRBV19 and J is TRBJ2-3; D may be TRBD2 (6 bases). Germline CDR1 and CDR2: LNHDA and SQIVND (reference sequence). The ends were cut back, 8 bases at V and 1 base at J, with 16 bases in the middle. This CDR3 has 15 residues. CDR3 protein: CASRDAASGTDTQYF. The CDR3 DNA, read in part, is TGTGCCAGTCGAGACGCGGCTAGCGGCACAGATACG.

This clone was found many times. The CDR3 is cut off 3 residues early in the read; its end comes from the germline J gene. This chain joins TRBV9 and TRBJ2-5; D perhaps matches TRBD2 (5 bases). Trimming pared 0 bases from V and 2 bases from J, leaving 17 bases between. The CDR3 contains 17 residues. Germline lookup yields CDR1 SGDLS and CDR2 YYNGEE. CDR3 DNA, as far as it was read: TGTGCCAGCAGCGTAGGTCCTAGCAGAGGACCACAAGAGACC. Protein product: CASSVGPSRGPQET. The CDR3 reads in full as CASSVGPSRGPQETQYF. The full variable domain, its missing parts supplied by reference TRBV9 and TRBJ2-5, is DSGVTQTPKHLITATGQRVTLRCSPRSGDLSVYWYQQSLDQGLQFLIQYYNGEERAKGNILERFSAQQFPDLHSELNLSSLELGDSALYFCASSVGPSRGPQETQYFGPGTRLLVL.

Details on this clone: A much larger clone is a single base away; this may be a read error. The missing CDR3 end, 3 residues past where the read stops, is filled in from the germline J gene. The chain carries TRBV19 and TRBJ2-4; D may be TRBD1 (6 bases). The CDR3 runs 18 residues. The germline CDR1 and CDR2 sequences are LNHDA and SQIVND (reference sequence). V lost 4 bases and J lost 0, with 19 bases in between. CDR3 DNA (partial): TGTGCCAGTAGTAATAGGACTCAAGGGGGTTTAGCCAAAAACATT. Translation gives CASSNRTQGGLAKNI. The full-length CDR3 reads as CASSNRTQGGLAKNIQYF.

A remark on this clone: The CDR3 goes on 3 residues after the read ends, and that part is filled in from the germline J gene. The gene calls are TRBV11-2 and TRBJ2-7; 10 bases fit TRBD2. This CDR3 has 15 amino acids. Looked up from germline, CDR1 is SGHAT and CDR2 is FQNNGV. V lost 9 bases to trimming and J lost 5 bases; unmatched junction nucleotides: 13. The sequenced part of the CDR3 DNA is TGTGCCAGTAGCCCCTCTAGCGGGAGTGGGGACGAG. Translated, it gives CASSPSSGSGDE. The whole CDR3 protein is CASSPSSGSGDEQYF.

This clone was found a few times. The read falls 3 residues short of the CDR3 end, and the missing part is taken from the germline J gene. The chain recombines TRBV7-6 with TRBJ1-2; TRBD1 matches 9 bases. CDR1 and CDR2 (germline): SGHVS, FNYEAQ. V lost 4 bases and J lost 6; bases outside the gene matches: 3. CDR3 length: 13 residues. The CDR3: CASSSQGADGYTF. Incomplete CDR3 DNA: TGTGCCAGCAGCTCACAGGGGGCCGATGGC.

This clone was observed at least ten times. The read halts 3 residues ahead of the CDR3 end, with the missing end drawn from the germline J gene. The identical CDR3 is also encoded by other nucleotide sequences in the sample. The chain carries TRBV12-3 or TRBV12-4 and TRBJ1-5; D is ambiguous. The CDR3 sequence is 14 residues long. Trimming pared 4 bases from V and 3 bases from J, leaving 10 bases between. CDR3 sequence: CASSYGGSNQPQHF. CDR3 DNA (partial): TGTGCCAGCAGTTACGGCGGGTCCAATCAGCCC.